The subject of this entry is one T cell receptor beta chain. The CDR3 extends over 12 amino acids. Germline loops: CDR1 SEHNR, CDR2 FQNEAQ (reference sequence). Progenitor exhausted-like CD8+ memory cells (TPEX) were CCR7+ PD-1+ TIGIT+. The PBMC were taken from buffy coats given by healthy donors. By negative magnetic separation, total CD8+ T cells were enriched. RNA originated from duplicate vials containing 150,000 sorted CD8+ T cells per subset. This sample was included in a study of human CD8 memory T cell subsets. Generation of TCR beta libraries used UMI-labeled 5' RACE. In the study's own analysis: Whichever TCR beta library was examined, it held between roughly 2,800 and 20,000 functional CDR3 beta clonotypes. TCRdb derives one entry per CDR3 protein from the 5' RACE reads, leaving out DNA. TCRdb assigned the V and J calls; the authors' analysis was not used. The listing records about 6,600 distinct CDR3 sequences.

The chain joins TRBV7-9 to TRBJ2-5. The sequenced sample consisted of CD8+ T cells from PBMCs. This sequence originates from a human donor in good health. The CDR3 spells CASSPTWETQYF.